This T cell receptor beta chain was retrieved from a study of blood T cell repertoires in COVID-19. Study summary: Sample material is recorded as cDNA or gDNA derived from T cells, B-cell-depleted T cells, or PBMCs.

In the source study's methods: From reference gene primer amplification, estimates of nucleated cell counts were derived. Sequencing was performed with immunoSEQ multiplex PCR; in TCRdb, only in-frame clones are kept and a portion is missing. Clone size and the V and J calls come from that table; the DNA yielded D and trimming. The table shows 360,000 or so clones, with roughly 87% occurring only once. In assigning cohorts, the study relied on participant-reported clinical history. The CDR3 covers 15 residues. Germline-derived CDR1 and CDR2 are DFQATT and SNEGSKA (reference sequence). The V gene end was trimmed by 3 bases and the J gene end by 5 bases; junction bases not matched to a gene: 5. This clone was found once.

Specimen: PBMCs or T cells enriched from blood (not recorded which). The chain is built from TRBV20-1 and TRBJ2-2; 11 nucleotides match TRBD2. The TCR originated in a young woman who had recovered from COVID-19. The CDR3 is CSASIAGGGTGELFF. CDR3 nucleotides: TGCAGTGCTAGTATAGCGGGAGGGGGGACCGGGGAGCTGTTTTTT.